This is a list of T cell receptor beta chains from one sample in a study of blood T cell repertoires in COVID-19. TCRdb's copy holds only in-frame clones and misses some; the assay was immunoSEQ multiplex PCR. This sample carries about 260,000 clones, 75% to 90% of them seen once, and the ten largest clones take roughly 1.8%. Sequenced input: peripheral blood. The receptor set was obtained from a man aged 25 to 40 with active or convalescent COVID-19. The CDR3 runs from the conserved cysteine through the conserved F or W. Each record gives: V gene, clone size, D gene, J gene, CDR3 DNA, CDR3 protein. The D gene is left open where the match is weak. Clone sizes are given selectively: once, few, many, or a class where the clone is expanded.

V gene: TRBV6-6
clone size: .
D gene: TRBD1
J gene: TRBJ1-5
CDR3 DNA: TGTGCCAGCAAGACAGGGAGTAGCAATCAGCCCCAGCATTTT
CDR3 protein: CASKTGSSNQPQHF

V gene: TRBV27
clone size: .
D gene: .
J gene: TRBJ1-3
CDR3 DNA: TGTGCCAGCAGTTTACAAGGACACCTTGGAAACACCATATATTTT
CDR3 protein: CASSLQGHLGNTIYF

V gene: TRBV3-1/TRBV3-2
clone size: .
D gene: TRBD1
J gene: TRBJ1-2
CDR3 DNA: TGTGCCAGCAGCCACCCCCAACTAGGACAGGGATTGGGCGGATATGGCTACACCTTC
CDR3 protein: CASSHPQLGQGLGGYGYTF

V gene: TRBV30
clone size: .
D gene: .
J gene: TRBJ1-1
CDR3 DNA: TGTGCTTACCACCGAGACAGGTATAACACTGAAGCTTTCTTT
CDR3 protein: CAYHRDRYNTEAFF

V gene: TRBV9
clone size: .
D gene: .
J gene: TRBJ2-5
CDR3 DNA: TGTGCCAGCAGCGTAGGAGTATCGTCGAGACAGCAAGAGACCCAGTACTTC
CDR3 protein: CASSVGVSSRQQETQYF

V gene: TRBV5-4
clone size: .
D gene: TRBD1
J gene: TRBJ1-2
CDR3 DNA: TGTGCCAGCAGCACTGACAGGGGGCGAGGCGGCTACACCTTC
CDR3 protein: CASSTDRGRGGYTF

V gene: TRBV24-1
clone size: .
D gene: .
J gene: TRBJ2-2
CDR3 DNA: TGTGCCACCAGTGACACCACATACGGGGAGCTGTTTTTT
CDR3 protein: CATSDTTYGELFF

V gene: TRBV3-1/TRBV3-2
clone size: .
D gene: TRBD1
J gene: TRBJ1-2
CDR3 DNA: TGTGCCAGCAGCCAAGGGGATCCAGGGGGCGAGGGTGGCTACACCTTC
CDR3 protein: CASSQGDPGGEGGYTF

V gene: TRBV4-3
clone size: .
D gene: .
J gene: TRBJ1-2
CDR3 DNA: TGCGCCAGCAGCCAAGGAGAGTTCTATGGCTACACCTTC
CDR3 protein: CASSQGEFYGYTF

V gene: TRBV9
clone size: .
D gene: TRBD1
J gene: TRBJ2-1
CDR3 DNA: TGTGCCAGCAGCGCCGGGACAGGGGGTTTCGATGAGCAGTTCTTC
CDR3 protein: CASSAGTGGFDEQFF

V gene: TRBV2
clone size: .
D gene: .
J gene: TRBJ1-1
CDR3 DNA: TGTGCCAGCAGTGACAGGGTGAACACTGAAGCTTTCTTT
CDR3 protein: CASSDRVNTEAFF

V gene: TRBV11-2
clone size: once
D gene: TRBD2
J gene: TRBJ2-1
CDR3 DNA: TGTGCCAGCAATAGCGGGGGGGCCGGTGAGCAGTTCTTC
CDR3 protein: CASNSGGAGEQFF

V gene: TRBV4-1
clone size: .
D gene: TRBD1
J gene: TRBJ1-2
CDR3 DNA: TGCGCCAGCAGCCAAGACCCCGGGACAGGGGGCGGCTACACCTTC
CDR3 protein: CASSQDPGTGGGYTF

V gene: TRBV5-4
clone size: .
D gene: TRBD2
J gene: TRBJ2-1
CDR3 DNA: TGTGCCAGCATCCAATACCTAGCGGGGGACGACAATGAGCAGTTCTTC
CDR3 protein: CASIQYLAGDDNEQFF

V gene: TRBV7-9
clone size: .
D gene: .
J gene: TRBJ1-6
CDR3 DNA: TGTGCCAGCAGCTCGCCCGCCCCCGCGCCCCTCCACTTT
CDR3 protein: CASSSPAPAPLHF

V gene: TRBV29-1
clone size: .
D gene: TRBD1
J gene: TRBJ1-2
CDR3 DNA: TGCAGCGTTGAGGGGGACAGGGAGAACTATGGCTACACCTTC
CDR3 protein: CSVEGDRENYGYTF

V gene: TRBV20-1
clone size: .
D gene: .
J gene: TRBJ1-3
CDR3 DNA: TGCAGTGCCAAAGGAAACACCATATATTTT
CDR3 protein: CSAKGNTIYF

V gene: TRBV5-1
clone size: once
D gene: .
J gene: TRBJ1-2
CDR3 DNA: TGCGCCAGCAGCTTGGTCGTCTCGGGGGACTATGGCTACACCTTC
CDR3 protein: CASSLVVSGDYGYTF

V gene: TRBV29-1
clone size: few
D gene: TRBD1
J gene: TRBJ1-1
CDR3 DNA: TGCAGCTCCACAGACAGGGCTTCAGCTGAAGCTTTCTTT
CDR3 protein: CSSTDRASAEAFF

V gene: TRBV5-1
clone size: .
D gene: .
J gene: TRBJ2-2
CDR3 DNA: TGCGCCAGCAGCTTGACTGATACCGGGGAGCTGTTTTTT
CDR3 protein: CASSLTDTGELFF

V gene: TRBV19
clone size: .
D gene: .
J gene: TRBJ1-1
CDR3 DNA: TGTGCCAGTAGGAAACGGGAGAACACTGAAGCTTTCTTT
CDR3 protein: CASRKRENTEAFF

V gene: TRBV24-1
clone size: .
D gene: TRBD2
J gene: TRBJ2-1
CDR3 DNA: TGTGCCACCAGTGATGCCCAGGCTCATCCGGGGGGGACCTACAATGAGCAGTTCTTC
CDR3 protein: CATSDAQAHPGGTYNEQFF

V gene: TRBV7-2
clone size: .
D gene: .
J gene: TRBJ1-2
CDR3 DNA: TGTGCCAGCAGCAGATTACTCTCAGCTGAATCGGACAGACACTATGGCTACACCTTC
CDR3 protein: CASSRLLSAESDRHYGYTF

V gene: TRBV29-1
clone size: .
D gene: .
J gene: TRBJ1-5
CDR3 DNA: TGCAGCGCCTCGGACGGGATCAATCAGCCCCAGCATTTT
CDR3 protein: CSASDGINQPQHF

V gene: TRBV7-2
clone size: .
D gene: .
J gene: TRBJ2-7
CDR3 DNA: TGTGCCAGCAGCTTAACCGAGTCCTACTACGAGCAGTACTTC
CDR3 protein: CASSLTESYYEQYF

V gene: TRBV30
clone size: .
D gene: .
J gene: TRBJ1-1
CDR3 DNA: TGTGCCTGGAGTGAAACAAGGAACACTGAAGCTTTCTTT
CDR3 protein: CAWSETRNTEAFF

V gene: TRBV6-2/TRBV6-3
clone size: many
D gene: .
J gene: TRBJ1-2
CDR3 DNA: TGTGCCAGCAGTTCGGACAGCGATTTAGATGGCTACACCTTC
CDR3 protein: CASSSDSDLDGYTF

V gene: TRBV3-1/TRBV3-2
clone size: .
D gene: TRBD1
J gene: TRBJ1-6
CDR3 DNA: TGTGCCAGCAGCCACCGGGACAGGGCTAATTCACCCCTCCACTTT
CDR3 protein: CASSHRDRANSPLHF

V gene: TRBV5-4
clone size: .
D gene: .
J gene: TRBJ2-7
CDR3 DNA: TGTGCCAGCAGCTCGTGGGGGGACGAGCAGTACTTC
CDR3 protein: CASSSWGDEQYF

V gene: TRBV7-3
clone size: .
D gene: TRBD2
J gene: TRBJ2-1
CDR3 DNA: TGTGCCAGCAGCTTAAGTCTAGCGGGCGGGAATGAGCAGTTCTTC
CDR3 protein: CASSLSLAGGNEQFF

V gene: TRBV7-9
clone size: .
D gene: .
J gene: TRBJ2-7
CDR3 DNA: TGTGCCAGCAGGTTCGGCAGGGTCGACGAGCAGTACTTC
CDR3 protein: CASRFGRVDEQYF

V gene: TRBV14
clone size: once
D gene: TRBD1
J gene: TRBJ1-2
CDR3 DNA: TGTGCCAGCAGTCGTACAGGGGGCGCCTCTACCTATGGCTACACCTTC
CDR3 protein: CASSRTGGASTYGYTF

V gene: TRBV7-8
clone size: once
D gene: .
J gene: TRBJ2-5
CDR3 DNA: TGTGCCAGCAGCCTACCCTTGATTACGGGCAGAACTCCCCTAGTCGGGGAAAGGGAGACCCAGTACTTC
CDR3 protein: CASSLPLITGRTPLVGERETQYF

V gene: TRBV29-1
clone size: .
D gene: .
J gene: TRBJ1-1
CDR3 DNA: TGCAGCGCACAGGCGCAGAACACTGAAGCTTTCTTT
CDR3 protein: CSAQAQNTEAFF

V gene: TRBV27
clone size: .
D gene: .
J gene: TRBJ1-2
CDR3 DNA: TGTGCCAGCGTGGACAGCGTCTATGGCTACACCTTC
CDR3 protein: CASVDSVYGYTF

V gene: TRBV7-6
clone size: .
D gene: .
J gene: TRBJ2-7
CDR3 DNA: TGTGCCAGCAGCTTAGGTGGCGTACGGGACGAGCAGTACTTC
CDR3 protein: CASSLGGVRDEQYF

V gene: TRBV6-5
clone size: .
D gene: TRBD1
J gene: TRBJ1-2
CDR3 DNA: TGTGCCAGCAGTTACGGACAGGGGGCGCAGGGCTATGGCTACACCTTC
CDR3 protein: CASSYGQGAQGYGYTF

V gene: TRBV7-6
clone size: .
D gene: .
J gene: TRBJ2-3
CDR3 DNA: TGTGCCAGCAGCATCCGCCACGCGGGTTGGGATACGCAGTATTTT
CDR3 protein: CASSIRHAGWDTQYF

V gene: TRBV5-1
clone size: .
D gene: .
J gene: TRBJ2-6
CDR3 DNA: TGCGCCAGCAGCTTGGCGGGCTCTGGGGCCAACGTCCTGACTTTC
CDR3 protein: CASSLAGSGANVLTF

V gene: TRBV28
clone size: .
D gene: .
J gene: TRBJ2-3
CDR3 DNA: TGTGCCAGCAGTCCTATTCTAGGGGCAGATACGCAGTATTTT
CDR3 protein: CASSPILGADTQYF

V gene: TRBV6-6
clone size: .
D gene: .
J gene: TRBJ1-3
CDR3 DNA: TGTGCCAGCAGCCGCGATAGCTCTGGAAACACCATATATTTT
CDR3 protein: CASSRDSSGNTIYF

V gene: TRBV3-1/TRBV3-2
clone size: .
D gene: .
J gene: TRBJ2-5
CDR3 DNA: TGTGCCAGCAGCCAAGGTTCGGGGGTACAAGAGACCCAGTACTTC
CDR3 protein: CASSQGSGVQETQYF

V gene: TRBV4-1
clone size: .
D gene: .
J gene: TRBJ1-1
CDR3 DNA: TGCGCCAGCAGCCAAGAGGGGGGTCTACCATTAAGGTTAGGGAACACTGAAGCTTTCTTT
CDR3 protein: CASSQEGGLPLRLGNTEAFF

V gene: TRBV7-9
clone size: .
D gene: .
J gene: TRBJ2-1
CDR3 DNA: TGTGCCAGCAGCTTAGAGGGGGTTTCCTACAATGAGCAGTTCTTC
CDR3 protein: CASSLEGVSYNEQFF

V gene: TRBV21-1
clone size: .
D gene: .
J gene: TRBJ1-1
CDR3 DNA: TGTGCCAGCAGCAGACATTACAGGGGGATGCTCACTGAAGCTTTCTTT
CDR3 protein: CASSRHYRGMLTEAFF

V gene: TRBV11-2
clone size: .
D gene: TRBD2
J gene: TRBJ2-1
CDR3 DNA: TGTGCCAGCAGCTTAGCGGGACTAGCGAGTGAGCAGTTCTTC
CDR3 protein: CASSLAGLASEQFF

V gene: TRBV9
clone size: .
D gene: .
J gene: TRBJ2-7
CDR3 DNA: TGTGCCAGCAGCGACTCTCCGACAGGTCTTAACGAGCAGTACTTC
CDR3 protein: CASSDSPTGLNEQYF

V gene: TRBV6-2/TRBV6-3
clone size: .
D gene: TRBD1
J gene: TRBJ1-2
CDR3 DNA: TGTGCCAGCAGTTCCCCGACAGGGCGAAACTATGGCTACACCTTC
CDR3 protein: CASSSPTGRNYGYTF

V gene: TRBV3-1/TRBV3-2
clone size: .
D gene: TRBD2
J gene: TRBJ2-3
CDR3 DNA: TGTGCCAGCAGTCCTAAATTAGCGGGGGGCACAGATACGCAGTATTTT
CDR3 protein: CASSPKLAGGTDTQYF

V gene: TRBV6-5
clone size: .
D gene: .
J gene: TRBJ2-7
CDR3 DNA: TGTGCCAGCAAGGACGGAACGGGGGAGCAGTACTTC
CDR3 protein: CASKDGTGEQYF

V gene: TRBV5-1
clone size: .
D gene: TRBD1
J gene: TRBJ1-4
CDR3 DNA: TGCGCCAGCAGCATATCAGGGGGATCTAATGAAAAACTGTTTTTT
CDR3 protein: CASSISGGSNEKLFF

V gene: TRBV5-6
clone size: .
D gene: .
J gene: TRBJ1-4
CDR3 DNA: TGTGCCAGCAGCCCATACAGTGTTGGCGAAAAACTGTTTTTT
CDR3 protein: CASSPYSVGEKLFF

V gene: TRBV29-1
clone size: .
D gene: .
J gene: TRBJ2-3
CDR3 DNA: TGCAGCGTACAACTCGGGAGTAGCACAGATACGCAGTATTTT
CDR3 protein: CSVQLGSSTDTQYF

V gene: TRBV9
clone size: .
D gene: TRBD2
J gene: TRBJ2-7
CDR3 DNA: TGTGCCAGCAGCGCCGGTAGCACCGGACTAGCGGGGGGGCACGAGCAGTACTTC
CDR3 protein: CASSAGSTGLAGGHEQYF

V gene: TRBV7-2
clone size: .
D gene: .
J gene: TRBJ1-3
CDR3 DNA: TGTGCCAGCAGCGACAAGTCTGGAAACACCATATATTTT
CDR3 protein: CASSDKSGNTIYF

V gene: TRBV5-1
clone size: .
D gene: .
J gene: TRBJ2-1
CDR3 DNA: TGCGCCAGCACCCTATACGGAGGCGGAGATGAGCAGTTCTTC
CDR3 protein: CASTLYGGGDEQFF

V gene: TRBV7-9
clone size: once
D gene: .
J gene: TRBJ2-3
CDR3 DNA: TGTGCCAGCAGCTTAGGTGACAGACTTAGCACAGATACGCAGTATTTT
CDR3 protein: CASSLGDRLSTDTQYF

V gene: TRBV7-2
clone size: .
D gene: TRBD2
J gene: TRBJ2-5
CDR3 DNA: TGTGCCAGCAGCAGACTAGCGGGGGGGCCAGAGACCCAGTACTTC
CDR3 protein: CASSRLAGGPETQYF

V gene: TRBV27
clone size: .
D gene: TRBD1
J gene: TRBJ1-2
CDR3 DNA: TGTGCCAGCAGTCCATCTACAGGGGAAGAGGGCTACACCTTC
CDR3 protein: CASSPSTGEEGYTF

V gene: TRBV7-3
clone size: few
D gene: .
J gene: TRBJ2-2
CDR3 DNA: TGTGCCAGCAGCTTAAGCGGCGGCAACACCGGGGAGCTGTTTTTT
CDR3 protein: CASSLSGGNTGELFF